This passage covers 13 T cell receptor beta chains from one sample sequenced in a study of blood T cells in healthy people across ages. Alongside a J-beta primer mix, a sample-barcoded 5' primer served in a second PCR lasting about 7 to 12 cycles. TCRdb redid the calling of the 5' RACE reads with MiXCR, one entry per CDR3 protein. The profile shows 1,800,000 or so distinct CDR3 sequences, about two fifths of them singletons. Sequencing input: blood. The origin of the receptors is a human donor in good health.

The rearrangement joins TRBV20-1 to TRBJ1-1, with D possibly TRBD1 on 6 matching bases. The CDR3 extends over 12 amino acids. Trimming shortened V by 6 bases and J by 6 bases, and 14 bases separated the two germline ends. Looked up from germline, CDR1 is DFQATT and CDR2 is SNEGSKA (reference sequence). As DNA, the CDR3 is TGCAGTGCACAACCGCAGGGGCCTGAAGCTTTCTTT. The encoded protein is CSAQPQGPEAFF.

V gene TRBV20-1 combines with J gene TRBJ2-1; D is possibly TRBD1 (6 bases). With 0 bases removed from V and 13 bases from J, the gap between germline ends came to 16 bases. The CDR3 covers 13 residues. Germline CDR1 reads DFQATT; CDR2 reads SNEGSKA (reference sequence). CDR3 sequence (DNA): TGCAGTGCTAGAGATCAGGGGACGCCTCTCCAGTTCTTC. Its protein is CSARDQGTPLQFF.

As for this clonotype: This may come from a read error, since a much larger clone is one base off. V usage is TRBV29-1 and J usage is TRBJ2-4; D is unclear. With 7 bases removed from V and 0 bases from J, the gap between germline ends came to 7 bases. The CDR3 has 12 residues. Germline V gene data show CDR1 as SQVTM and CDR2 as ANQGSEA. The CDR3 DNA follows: TGCAGCGGAGGAGAAGCCAAAAACATTCAGTACTTC. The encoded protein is CSGGEAKNIQYF.

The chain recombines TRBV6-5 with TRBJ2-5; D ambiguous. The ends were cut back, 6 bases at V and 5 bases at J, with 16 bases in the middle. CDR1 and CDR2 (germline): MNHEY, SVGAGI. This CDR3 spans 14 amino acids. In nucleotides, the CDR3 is TGTGCCAGCAGCACGATGCTAAGTAGCGAGACCCAGTACTTC. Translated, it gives CASSTMLSSETQYF.

The CDR3 protein is CASSQEVENTEAFF. CDR3 nucleotide sequence: TGCGCCAGCAGCCAAGAGGTAGAGAACACTGAAGCTTTCTTT. The rearrangement joins TRBV4-3 to TRBJ1-1; D unresolved. This CDR3 is 14 amino acids long. The V end lost 0 bases, the J end lost 1 base, and 6 bases lay between the germline ends. Germline V gene lookup returns CDR1 LGHNA and CDR2 YSLEER.

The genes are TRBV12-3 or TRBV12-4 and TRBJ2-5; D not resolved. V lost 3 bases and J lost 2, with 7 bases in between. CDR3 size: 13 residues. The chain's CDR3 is CASSFSLQETQYF. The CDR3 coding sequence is TGTGCCAGCAGTTTCAGCCTACAAGAGACCCAGTACTTC.

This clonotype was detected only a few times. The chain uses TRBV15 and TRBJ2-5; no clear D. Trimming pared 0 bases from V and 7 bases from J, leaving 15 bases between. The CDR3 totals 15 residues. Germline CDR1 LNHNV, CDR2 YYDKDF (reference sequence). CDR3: CATSRDTKGIGTQYF. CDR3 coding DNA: TGTGCCACCAGCAGAGATACGAAAGGGATCGGGACCCAGTACTTC. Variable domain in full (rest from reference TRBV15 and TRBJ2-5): DAMVIQNPRYQVTQFGKPVTLSCSQTLNHNVMYWYQQKSSQAPKLLFHYYDKDFNNEADTPDNFQSRRPNTSFCFLDIRSPGLGDTAMYLCATSRDTKGIGTQYFGPGTRLLVL.

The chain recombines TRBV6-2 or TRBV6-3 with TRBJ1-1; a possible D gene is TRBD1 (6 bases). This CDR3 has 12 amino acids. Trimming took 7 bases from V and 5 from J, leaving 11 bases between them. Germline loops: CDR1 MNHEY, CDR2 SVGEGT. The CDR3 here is CASKDSLTEAFF. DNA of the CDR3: TGTGCCAGCAAGGACAGTTTAACTGAAGCTTTCTTT.

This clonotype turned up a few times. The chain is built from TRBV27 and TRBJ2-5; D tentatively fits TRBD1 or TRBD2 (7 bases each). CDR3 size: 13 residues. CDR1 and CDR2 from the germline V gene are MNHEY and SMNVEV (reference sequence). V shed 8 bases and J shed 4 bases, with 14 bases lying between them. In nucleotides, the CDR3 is TGTGCCAGCCCCAGCGGGACAGCAGAGACCCAGTACTTC. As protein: CASPSGTAETQYF.

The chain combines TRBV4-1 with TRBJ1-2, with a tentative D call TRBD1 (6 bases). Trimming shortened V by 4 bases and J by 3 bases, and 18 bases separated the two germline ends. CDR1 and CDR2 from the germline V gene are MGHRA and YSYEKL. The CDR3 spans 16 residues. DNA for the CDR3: TGCGCCAGCAGCCCCCGGGGAGGGGGAACTCACTATGGCTACACCTTC. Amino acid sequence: CASSPRGGGTHYGYTF.

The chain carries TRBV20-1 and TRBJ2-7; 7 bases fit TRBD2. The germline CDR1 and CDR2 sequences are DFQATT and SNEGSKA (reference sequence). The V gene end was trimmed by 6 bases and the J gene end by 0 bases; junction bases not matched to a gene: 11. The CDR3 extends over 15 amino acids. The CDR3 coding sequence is TGCAGTGCCCCGTCCCGCGGGGGAGACTCCTACGAGCAGTACTTC. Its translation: CSAPSRGGDSYEQYF.

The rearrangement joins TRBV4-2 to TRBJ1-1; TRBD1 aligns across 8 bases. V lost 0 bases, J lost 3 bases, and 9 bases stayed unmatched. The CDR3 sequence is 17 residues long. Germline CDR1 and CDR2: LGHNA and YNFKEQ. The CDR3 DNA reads TGTGCCAGCAGCCAAGAACCCCCCCAGGGGGCTGACACTGAAGCTTTCTTT. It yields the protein CASSQEPPQGADTEAFF.

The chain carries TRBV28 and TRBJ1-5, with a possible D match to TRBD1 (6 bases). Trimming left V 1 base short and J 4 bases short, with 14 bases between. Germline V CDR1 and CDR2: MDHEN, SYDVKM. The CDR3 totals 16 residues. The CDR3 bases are TGTGCCAGCAGTTTATCCGGGGGCGCAGGGAATCAGCCCCAGCATTTT. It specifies CASSLSGGAGNQPQHF. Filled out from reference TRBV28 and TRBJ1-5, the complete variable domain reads DVKVTQSSRYLVKRTGEKVFLECVQDMDHENMFWYRQDPGLGLRLIYFSYDVKMKEKGDIPEGYSVSREKKERFSLILESASTNQTSMYLCASSLSGGAGNQPQHFGDGTRLSIL.